The T cell receptor (beta chain) under discussion was sequenced for a study of metastatic and nonmetastatic thyroid tumors. Findings of the study overall: In blood and tumor, TCR beta diversity was reportedly significantly higher in malignant thyroid tumors than in benign nodules.

With 6 bases removed from V and 3 bases from J, the gap between germline ends came to 9 bases. The germline CDR1 and CDR2 sequences are SGHRS and YFSETQ. The length of the CDR3 is 13 residues. This clone was observed many times. Its antigen is still unknown. As handled by the study authors: Clinicopathological groups supplied CDR3 differences that were used to build a distant-metastasis classifier for papillary thyroid cancer. TCRdb reanalyzed the PCR reads with MiXCR. It is TCRdb's table, rather than the study itself, that gives the V and J calls and clone size. The sample shows some 83,000 clones, 12% of them seen only once. No treatment of any kind had been given to any patient before thyroid surgery.

The chain has TRBV5-1 and TRBJ2-2; D is ambiguous. The sequencing input was tumor tissue. This sequence was found in a female donor with papillary thyroid cancer or a benign thyroid nodule (not recorded which). Some clones in this sample may be carry-over from other donors' samples. Here the CDR3 DNA reads TGCGCCAGCACCACGCAGGACACCGGGGAGCTGTTTTTT. Protein sequence: CASTTQDTGELFF.